The subject of this entry is one T cell receptor (beta chain). The sample is drawn from a study of cytomegalovirus exposure and HLA in healthy donors. With 60 Vbeta and 13 Jbeta primers, the PCR was carried out. The repertoire was sequenced with immunoSEQ multiplex PCR; TCRdb's copy has only in-frame clones and lacks some. This table has around 130,000 clones, 80% appearing once. The source is a male donor in good health and CMV-seronegative. Sequenced sample: PBMCs.

For the CDR3, the DNA is TGTGCCAGCAGCCTCAGCGATACTTACAATGAGCAGTTCTTC. Translation: CASSLSDTYNEQFF. J is TRBJ2-1 and V is TRBV28; D remains ambiguous. From germline, CDR1 is MDHEN and CDR2 SYDVKM. The germline V and J ends were trimmed by 6 bases and 4 bases, with 13 bases remaining between them. CDR3 size: 14 residues.